The clone carrying this T cell receptor (beta chain) showed up just once. What it recognizes is unknown. This record comes from a study of Ad26.COV2.S vaccination and SARS-CoV-2 variants. Study information: Ad26.COV2.S was injected intramuscularly once or twice, 56 days apart.

Profiled with immunoSEQ multiplex PCR; TCRdb holds only in-frame clones, not every one. The sample has around 370,000 clones; approximately 84% are singletons. Looked up from germline, CDR1 is SGHAT and CDR2 is FQNNGV. This CDR3 spans 16 amino acids. Trimming removed 4 bases from V and 0 bases from J, with 13 bases in between. Study conclusions and caveats: Spike-specific CD8+ and CD4+ T cell responses reportedly showed substantial breadth after vaccination.

Documented treatment: some 20 received Ad26.COV2.S at low or high dose, single or two shots; roughly five received placebo; per-sample allocation not given. Day 63 after the first injection of vaccine or placebo was the sampling time. The receptor was derived from a person between 18 and 65 years old who received the Ad26.COV2.S COVID-19 vaccine or a placebo. This chain joins TRBV11-2 and TRBJ2-1; the D gene is possibly TRBD2 (6 bases). The specimen was peripheral blood, collected in a trial of Ad26.COV2.S vaccine versus placebo. CDR3 amino acids: CASSSAVAVSYNEQFF. DNA of the CDR3: TGTGCCAGCAGCTCAGCCGTAGCGGTCTCCTACAATGAGCAGTTCTTC.